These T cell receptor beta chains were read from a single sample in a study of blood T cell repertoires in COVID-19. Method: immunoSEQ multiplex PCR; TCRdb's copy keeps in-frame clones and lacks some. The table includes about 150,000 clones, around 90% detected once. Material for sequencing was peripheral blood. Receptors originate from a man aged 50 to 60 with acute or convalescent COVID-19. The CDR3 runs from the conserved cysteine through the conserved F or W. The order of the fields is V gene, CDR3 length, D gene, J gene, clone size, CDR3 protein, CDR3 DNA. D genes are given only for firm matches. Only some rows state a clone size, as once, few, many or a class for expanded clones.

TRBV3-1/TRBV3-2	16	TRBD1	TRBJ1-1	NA	CASSQNDRGRTTEAFF	TGTGCCAGCAGCCAAAATGACAGGGGGCGAACAACTGAAGCTTTCTTT
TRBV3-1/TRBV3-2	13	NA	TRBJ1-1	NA	CASSQESHLEAFF	TGTGCCAGCAGCCAAGAATCACACCTTGAAGCTTTCTTT
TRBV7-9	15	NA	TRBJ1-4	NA	CASSRGQSTNEKLFF	TGTGCCAGCAGCAGAGGACAGTCAACTAATGAAAAACTGTTTTTT
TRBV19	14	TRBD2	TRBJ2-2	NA	CASQGGARTGELFF	TGTGCCAGTCAGGGAGGGGCGCGCACCGGGGAGCTGTTTTTT
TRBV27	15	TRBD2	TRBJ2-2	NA	CASSGLAGETGELFF	TGTGCCAGCAGTGGGCTAGCGGGAGAAACCGGGGAGCTGTTTTTT
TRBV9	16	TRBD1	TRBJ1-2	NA	CASSVEVTGTGYGYTF	TGTGCCAGCAGCGTAGAGGTAACCGGGACAGGGTATGGCTACACCTTC
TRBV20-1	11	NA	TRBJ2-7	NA	CSGVSDYEQYF	TGCAGTGGGGTAAGCGACTACGAGCAGTACTTC
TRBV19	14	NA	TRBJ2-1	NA	CASVRAGSYNEQFF	TGTGCCAGTGTTAGGGCGGGCTCCTACAATGAGCAGTTCTTC
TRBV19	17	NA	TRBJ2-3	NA	CASRRNVLASISDTQYF	TGTGCCAGTAGGCGAAATGTGCTAGCGTCCATTTCAGATACGCAGTATTTT
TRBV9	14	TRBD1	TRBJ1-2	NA	CASSVGDRPYGYTF	TGTGCCAGCAGCGTAGGGGACAGACCCTATGGCTACACCTTC
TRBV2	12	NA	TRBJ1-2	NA	CASSDRVWGYTF	TGTGCCAGCAGTGACAGGGTGTGGGGCTACACCTTC
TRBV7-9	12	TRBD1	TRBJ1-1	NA	CASRPGDRAAFF	TGTGCCAGCAGACCAGGGGACAGGGCAGCTTTCTTT
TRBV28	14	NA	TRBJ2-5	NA	CASSTPSRQETQYF	TGTGCCAGCAGTACTCCGAGCCGCCAAGAGACCCAGTACTTC
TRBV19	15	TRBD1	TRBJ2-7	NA	CASSIEQGGSYEQYF	TGTGCCAGTAGTATAGAACAGGGGGGCTCCTACGAGCAGTACTTC
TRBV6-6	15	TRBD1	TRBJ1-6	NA	CASSYSDRAGSPLHF	TGTGCCAGCAGTTACTCGGACAGGGCAGGGTCACCCCTCCACTTT
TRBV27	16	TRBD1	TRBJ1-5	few	CASSFFPGGNNQPQHF	TGTGCCAGCAGTTTCTTCCCAGGGGGTAACAATCAGCCCCAGCATTTT
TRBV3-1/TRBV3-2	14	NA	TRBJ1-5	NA	CASSSNRLSGPQHF	TGTGCCAGCAGCTCAAACCGCCTTAGTGGTCCCCAGCATTTT
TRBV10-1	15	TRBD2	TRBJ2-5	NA	CASSPGLAFRETQYF	TGCGCCAGCAGCCCGGGACTAGCGTTCCGGGAGACCCAGTACTTC
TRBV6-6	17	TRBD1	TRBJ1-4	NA	CASSPRDRGNRAEKLFF	TGTGCCAGCAGTCCCCGGGACAGGGGAAATAGAGCTGAAAAACTGTTTTTT
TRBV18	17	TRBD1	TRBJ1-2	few	CASSPLAVGQGRYGYTF	TGTGCCAGCTCACCACTAGCTGTAGGACAGGGACGCTATGGCTACACCTTC
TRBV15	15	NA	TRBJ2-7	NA	CATSRVGAGNYEQYF	TGTGCCACCAGCAGAGTGGGAGCGGGCAACTACGAGCAGTACTTC
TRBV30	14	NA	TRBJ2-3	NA	CACSGPYQGDTQYF	TGTGCCTGCTCAGGGCCCTATCAGGGGGATACGCAGTATTTT
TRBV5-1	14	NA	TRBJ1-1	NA	CASSSTAGITEAFF	TGCGCCAGCAGCTCAACGGCAGGGATTACTGAAGCTTTCTTT
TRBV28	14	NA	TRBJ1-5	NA	CASSLRQNNQPQHF	TGTGCCAGCAGTTTAAGACAGAACAATCAGCCCCAGCATTTT
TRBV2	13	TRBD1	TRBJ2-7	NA	CASRTGSTHEQYF	TGTGCCAGCCGGACAGGGTCAACCCACGAGCAGTACTTC
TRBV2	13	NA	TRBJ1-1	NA	CASRGGENTEAFF	TGTGCCAGCAGGGGGGGGGAGAACACTGAAGCTTTCTTT
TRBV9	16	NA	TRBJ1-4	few	CASSVGGWGRNEKLFF	TGTGCCAGCAGCGTAGGGGGTTGGGGGCGTAATGAAAAACTGTTTTTT